This paragraph covers one T cell receptor beta chain sequence. What it binds is unknown. Germline CDR1 and CDR2: SGHRS and YFSETQ. V dropped 3 bases and J dropped 0 bases, with 15 bases sitting between them. This CDR3 region has 16 residues. TCR alpha and beta CDR3 regions were amplified from RNA using iRepertoire nested multiplex PCR. TCRdb used MiXCR to reprocess the multiplex PCR reads, holding one entry per CDR3 protein. The table has approximately 400,000 distinct CDR3 sequences, less than 50% seen once. The sample originates from a study of glioma-infiltrating T cells. Overall study context: Glioblastomas were WHO grade IV, sampled at first diagnosis; low-grade were grade II.

The study, taken as a whole, reports: Signature shared blood CDR3 motifs were enriched in low-divergence and depleted in high-divergence patients. Non-neoplastic patients had below-expected tissue-blood divergence, while all gliomas exceeded expectation.

The sequencing input was glioma tissue, nonneoplastic brain tissue, or PBMCs (not recorded which). This clonotype was sampled from a human donor with low-grade glioma or glioblastoma, undergoing nonglioma brain surgery, or in good health (not recorded which). This chain connects TRBV5-1 to TRBJ1-1; D might be TRBD1 (5 bases). In DNA form, the CDR3 reads TGCGCCAGCAGCTCCTTGTCTGGGGGACTGAACACTGAAGCTTTCTTT. This translates into CASSSLSGGLNTEAFF. The whole variable domain, remainder taken from reference TRBV5-1 and TRBJ1-1, is KAGVTQTPRYLIKTRGQQVTLSCSPISGHRSVSWYQQTPGQGLQFLFEYFSETQRNKGNFPGRFSGRQFSNSRSEMNVSTLELGDSALYLCASSSLSGGLNTEAFFGQGTRLTVV.